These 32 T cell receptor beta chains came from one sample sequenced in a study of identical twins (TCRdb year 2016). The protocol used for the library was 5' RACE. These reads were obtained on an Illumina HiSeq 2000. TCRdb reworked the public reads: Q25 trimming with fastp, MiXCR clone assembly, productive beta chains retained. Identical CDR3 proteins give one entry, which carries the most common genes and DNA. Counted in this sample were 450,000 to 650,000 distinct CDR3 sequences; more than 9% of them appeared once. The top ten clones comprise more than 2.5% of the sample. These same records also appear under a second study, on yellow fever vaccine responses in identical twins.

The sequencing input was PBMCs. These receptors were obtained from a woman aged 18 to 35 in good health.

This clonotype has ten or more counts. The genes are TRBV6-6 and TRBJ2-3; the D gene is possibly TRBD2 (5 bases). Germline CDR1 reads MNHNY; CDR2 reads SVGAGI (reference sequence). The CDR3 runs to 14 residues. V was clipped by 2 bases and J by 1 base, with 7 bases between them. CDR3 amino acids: CASSYGAGTDTQYF. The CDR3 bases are TGTGCCAGCAGTTACGGAGCGGGCACAGATACGCAGTATTTT.

CDR3 region: CSHSDGTAYEQYF. CDR3 DNA: TGCAGTCACTCTGATGGGACGGCCTACGAGCAGTACTTC. The rearrangement uses TRBV20-1 and TRBJ2-7, with D perhaps assigned TRBD1 or TRBD2 (5 bases each). V lost 8 bases, J lost 2 bases, and 16 bases lay in between. This CDR3 comprises 13 residues. CDR1 DFQATT and CDR2 SNEGSKA come from the germline V gene (reference sequence).

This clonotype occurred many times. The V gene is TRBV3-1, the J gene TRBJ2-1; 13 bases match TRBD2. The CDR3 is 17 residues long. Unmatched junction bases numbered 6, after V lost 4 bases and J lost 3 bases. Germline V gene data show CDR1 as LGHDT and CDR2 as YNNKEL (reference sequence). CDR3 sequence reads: CASSRGLAGASYNEQFF. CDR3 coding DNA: TGTGCCAGCAGCCGTGGACTAGCGGGAGCTAGCTACAATGAGCAGTTCTTC.

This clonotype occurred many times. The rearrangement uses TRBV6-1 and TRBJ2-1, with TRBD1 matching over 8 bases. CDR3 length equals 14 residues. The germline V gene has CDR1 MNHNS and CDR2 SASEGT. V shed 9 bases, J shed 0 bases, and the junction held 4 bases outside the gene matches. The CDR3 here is CASRGQGSYNEQFF. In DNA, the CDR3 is TGTGCCAGTCGCGGACAGGGCTCCTACAATGAGCAGTTCTTC.

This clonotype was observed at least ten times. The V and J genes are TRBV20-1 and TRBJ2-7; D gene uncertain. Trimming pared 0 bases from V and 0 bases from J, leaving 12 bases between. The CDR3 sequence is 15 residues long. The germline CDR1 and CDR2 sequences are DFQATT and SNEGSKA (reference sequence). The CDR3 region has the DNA TGCAGTGCTAGAGATCCGTGGGCCAGCTCCTACGAGCAGTACTTC. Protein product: CSARDPWASSYEQYF.

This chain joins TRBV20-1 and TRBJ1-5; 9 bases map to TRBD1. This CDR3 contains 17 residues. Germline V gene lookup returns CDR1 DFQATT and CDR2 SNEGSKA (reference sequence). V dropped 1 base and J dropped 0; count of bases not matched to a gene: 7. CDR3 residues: CSARGGTGRYSNQPQHF. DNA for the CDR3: TGCAGTGCTAGAGGCGGGACAGGGAGATATAGCAATCAGCCCCAGCATTTT.

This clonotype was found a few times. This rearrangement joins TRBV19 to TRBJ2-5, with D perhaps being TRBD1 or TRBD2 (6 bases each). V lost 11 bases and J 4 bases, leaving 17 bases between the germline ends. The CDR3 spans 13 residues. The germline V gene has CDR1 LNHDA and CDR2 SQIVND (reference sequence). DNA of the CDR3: TGTGCCTCGACCACGGGGGCGGGAGAGACCCAGTACTTC. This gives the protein CASTTGAGETQYF.

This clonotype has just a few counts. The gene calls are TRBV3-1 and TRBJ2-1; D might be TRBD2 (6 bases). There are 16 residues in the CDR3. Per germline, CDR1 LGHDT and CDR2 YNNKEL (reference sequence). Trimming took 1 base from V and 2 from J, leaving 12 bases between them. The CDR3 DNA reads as TGTGCCAGCAGCCAAGGGGGTAGCGGCCCCTACAATGAGCAGTTCTTC. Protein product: CASSQGGSGPYNEQFF.

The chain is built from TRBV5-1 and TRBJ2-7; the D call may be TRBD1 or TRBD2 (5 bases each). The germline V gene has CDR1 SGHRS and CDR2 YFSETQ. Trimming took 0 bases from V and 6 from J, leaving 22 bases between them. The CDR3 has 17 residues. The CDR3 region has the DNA TGCGCCAGCAGCTTGGCCTTATACCGGGACGCGGTTGGCGAGCAGTACTTC. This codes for CASSLALYRDAVGEQYF.

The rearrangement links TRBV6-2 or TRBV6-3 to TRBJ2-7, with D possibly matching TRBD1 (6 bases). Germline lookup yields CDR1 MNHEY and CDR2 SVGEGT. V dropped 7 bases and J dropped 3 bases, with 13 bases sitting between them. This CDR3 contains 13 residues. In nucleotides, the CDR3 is TGTGCCAGCAATAAGGACAGTTTCTACGAGCAGTACTTC. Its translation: CASNKDSFYEQYF.

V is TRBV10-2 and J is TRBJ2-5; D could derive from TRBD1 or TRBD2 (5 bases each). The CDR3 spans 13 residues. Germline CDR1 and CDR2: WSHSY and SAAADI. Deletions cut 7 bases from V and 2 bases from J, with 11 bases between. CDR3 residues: CASIGTHQETQYF. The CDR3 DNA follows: TGCGCCAGCATCGGGACGCATCAAGAGACCCAGTACTTC.

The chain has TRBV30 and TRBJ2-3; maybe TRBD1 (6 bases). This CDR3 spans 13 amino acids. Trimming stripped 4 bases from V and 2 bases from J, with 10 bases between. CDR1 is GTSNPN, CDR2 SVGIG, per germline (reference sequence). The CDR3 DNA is TGTGCCTGGAATAGGGGGTCCACAGATACGCAGTATTTT. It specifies CAWNRGSTDTQYF.

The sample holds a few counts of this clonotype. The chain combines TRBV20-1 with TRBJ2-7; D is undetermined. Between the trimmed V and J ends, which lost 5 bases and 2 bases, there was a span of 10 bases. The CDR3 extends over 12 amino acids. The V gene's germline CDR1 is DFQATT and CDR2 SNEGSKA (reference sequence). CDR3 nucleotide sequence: TGCAGTGCTCCCGGCAGAGCCTACGAGCAGTACTTC. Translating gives CSAPGRAYEQYF.

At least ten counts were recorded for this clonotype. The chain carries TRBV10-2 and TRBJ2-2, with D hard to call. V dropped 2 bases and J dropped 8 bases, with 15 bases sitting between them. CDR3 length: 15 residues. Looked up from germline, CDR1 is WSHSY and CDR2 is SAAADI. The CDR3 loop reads CASSEQDPFGGELFF. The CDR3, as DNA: TGCGCCAGCAGTGAGCAGGACCCATTCGGGGGGGAGCTGTTTTTT.

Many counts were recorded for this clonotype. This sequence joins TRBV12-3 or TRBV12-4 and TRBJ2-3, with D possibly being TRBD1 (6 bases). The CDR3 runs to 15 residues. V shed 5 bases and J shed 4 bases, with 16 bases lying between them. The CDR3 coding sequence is TGTGCCAGCAGTCCAGGGGTACCTCAGCCAGATACGCAGTATTTT. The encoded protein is CASSPGVPQPDTQYF.

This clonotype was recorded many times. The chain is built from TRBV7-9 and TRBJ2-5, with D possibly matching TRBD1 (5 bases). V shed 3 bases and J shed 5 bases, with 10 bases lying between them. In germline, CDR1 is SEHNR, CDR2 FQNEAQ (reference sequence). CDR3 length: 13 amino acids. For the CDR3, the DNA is TGTGCCAGCAGCTTCGCCCCAGGGGAGACCCAGTACTTC. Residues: CASSFAPGETQYF.

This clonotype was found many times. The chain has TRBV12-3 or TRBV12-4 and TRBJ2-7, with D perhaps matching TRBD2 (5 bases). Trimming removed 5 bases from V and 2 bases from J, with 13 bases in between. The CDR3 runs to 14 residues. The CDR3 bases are TGTGCCAGCAGTGATACTAGACCCCCCTACGAGCAGTACTTC. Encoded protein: CASSDTRPPYEQYF.

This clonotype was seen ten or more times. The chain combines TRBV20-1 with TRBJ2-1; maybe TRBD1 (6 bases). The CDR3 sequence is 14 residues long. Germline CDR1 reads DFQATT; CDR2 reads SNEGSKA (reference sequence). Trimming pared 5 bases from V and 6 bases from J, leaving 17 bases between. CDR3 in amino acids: CSAPRDTTLNEQFF. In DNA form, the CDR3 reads TGCAGTGCTCCCCGGGACACGACCCTCAATGAGCAGTTCTTC.

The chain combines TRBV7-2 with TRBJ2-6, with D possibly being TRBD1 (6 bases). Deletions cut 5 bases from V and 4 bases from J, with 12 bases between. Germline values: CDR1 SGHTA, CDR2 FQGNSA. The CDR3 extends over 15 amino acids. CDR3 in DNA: TGTGCCAGCAGCATATCAGGGGTCGGGGCCAACGTCCTGACTTTC. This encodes CASSISGVGANVLTF.

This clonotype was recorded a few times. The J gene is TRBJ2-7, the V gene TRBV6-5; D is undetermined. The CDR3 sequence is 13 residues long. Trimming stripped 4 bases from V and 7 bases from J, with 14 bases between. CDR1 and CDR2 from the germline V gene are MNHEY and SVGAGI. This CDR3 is CASSWGVRYEQYF. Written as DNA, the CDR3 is TGTGCCAGCAGTTGGGGTGTTCGGTATGAGCAGTACTTC.

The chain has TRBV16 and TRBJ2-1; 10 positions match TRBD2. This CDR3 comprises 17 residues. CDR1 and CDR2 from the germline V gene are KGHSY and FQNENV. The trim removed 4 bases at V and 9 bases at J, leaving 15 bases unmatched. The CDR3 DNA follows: TGTGCCAGCAGCCTCAAATTTGGGGCTAGCGGGAGAGGTGAGCAGTTCTTC. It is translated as CASSLKFGASGRGEQFF.

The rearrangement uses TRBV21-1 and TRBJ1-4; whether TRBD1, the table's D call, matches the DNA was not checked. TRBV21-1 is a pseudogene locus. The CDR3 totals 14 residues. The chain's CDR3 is CASSEVTDNEKLFF. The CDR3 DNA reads TGTGCCAGCAGCGAGGTGACAGATAATGAAAAACTGTTTTTT.

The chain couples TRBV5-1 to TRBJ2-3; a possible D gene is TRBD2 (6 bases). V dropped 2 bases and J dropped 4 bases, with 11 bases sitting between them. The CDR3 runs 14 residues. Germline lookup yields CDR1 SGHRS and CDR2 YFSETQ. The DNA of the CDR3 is TGCGCCAGCAGCTTTTTTGGAGGGTCAGATACGCAGTATTTT. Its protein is CASSFFGGSDTQYF.

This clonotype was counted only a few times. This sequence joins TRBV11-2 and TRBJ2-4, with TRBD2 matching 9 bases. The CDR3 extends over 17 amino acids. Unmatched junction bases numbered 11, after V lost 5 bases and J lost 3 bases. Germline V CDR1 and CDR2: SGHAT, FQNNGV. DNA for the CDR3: TGTGCCAGCAGCGTCTTAGCGGGGGACCCTCTCAAAAACATTCAGTACTTC. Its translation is CASSVLAGDPLKNIQYF.

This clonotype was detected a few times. The chain's CDR3 is CATSEVQGNTGELFF. The CDR3 DNA sequence: TGTGCCACCAGTGAGGTACAGGGGAACACCGGGGAGCTGTTTTTT. The genes are TRBV24-1 and TRBJ2-2; D is perhaps TRBD1 (6 bases). The germline gives CDR1 KGHDR, CDR2 SFDVKD. The V and J ends lost 4 bases and 1 base respectively, with 9 bases between them. The CDR3 is 15 amino acids.

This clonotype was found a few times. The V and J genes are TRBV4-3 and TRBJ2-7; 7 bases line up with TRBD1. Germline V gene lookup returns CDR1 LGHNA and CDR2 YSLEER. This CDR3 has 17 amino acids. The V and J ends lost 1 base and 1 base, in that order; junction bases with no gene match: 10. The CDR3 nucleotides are TGCGCCAGCAGCCAAGTTTCCCGACAGGGAAGTTCCTACGAGCAGTACTTC. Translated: CASSQVSRQGSSYEQYF.

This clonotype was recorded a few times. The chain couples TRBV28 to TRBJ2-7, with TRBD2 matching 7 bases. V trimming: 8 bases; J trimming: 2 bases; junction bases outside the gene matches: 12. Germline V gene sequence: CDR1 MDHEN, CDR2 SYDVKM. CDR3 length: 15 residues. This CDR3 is CASFEGAGMPYEQYF. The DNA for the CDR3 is TGTGCCAGCTTCGAAGGAGCGGGGATGCCCTACGAGCAGTACTTC.

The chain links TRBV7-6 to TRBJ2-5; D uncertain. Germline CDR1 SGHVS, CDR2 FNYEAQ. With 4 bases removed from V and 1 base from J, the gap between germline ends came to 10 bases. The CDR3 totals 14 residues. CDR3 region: CASSYPEPQETQYF. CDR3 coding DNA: TGTGCCAGCAGCTATCCGGAGCCCCAAGAGACCCAGTACTTC.

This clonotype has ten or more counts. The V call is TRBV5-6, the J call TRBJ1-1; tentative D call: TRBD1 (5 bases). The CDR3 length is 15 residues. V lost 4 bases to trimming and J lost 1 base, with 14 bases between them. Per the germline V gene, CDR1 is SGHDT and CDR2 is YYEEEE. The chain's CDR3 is CASSRDPSSNTEAFF. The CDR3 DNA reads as TGTGCCAGCAGCAGGGACCCCTCTTCGAACACTGAAGCTTTCTTT.

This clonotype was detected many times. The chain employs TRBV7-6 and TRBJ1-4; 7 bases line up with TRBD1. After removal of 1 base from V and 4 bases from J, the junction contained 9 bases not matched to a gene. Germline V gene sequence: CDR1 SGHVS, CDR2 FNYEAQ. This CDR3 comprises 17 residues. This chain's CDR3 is CASSLEKGGTGNEKLFF. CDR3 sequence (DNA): TGTGCCAGCAGCTTAGAGAAAGGGGGCACGGGTAATGAAAAACTGTTTTTT.

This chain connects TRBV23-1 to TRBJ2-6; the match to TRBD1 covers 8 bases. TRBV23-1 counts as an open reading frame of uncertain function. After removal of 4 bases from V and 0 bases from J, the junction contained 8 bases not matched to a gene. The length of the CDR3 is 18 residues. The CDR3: CASSPPGQATSGANVLTF. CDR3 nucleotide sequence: TGCGCCAGCAGTCCCCCGGGACAGGCGACCTCTGGGGCCAACGTCCTGACTTTC.

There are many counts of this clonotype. CDR3 amino acids: CASSLQGSSYNSPLHF. In DNA, the CDR3 is TGTGCCAGCAGTTTACAGGGGAGCTCCTATAATTCACCCCTCCACTTT. The V call is TRBV2, the J call TRBJ1-6; 7 bases align to TRBD1. There are 16 residues in the CDR3. The V segment lost 5 bases and the J segment 0 bases; nucleotides outside the gene matches: 4. Looked up from germline, CDR1 is SNHLY and CDR2 is FYNNEI.